The clone carrying this TCR beta chain was detected many times. Its antigen is still unknown. This entry is derived from a study of early T cells in non-severe SARS-CoV-2 infection. Study in general: The authors sequenced bulk RNA from unsorted whole blood, leaving chains unpaired. Findings of the study overall: A preference for anti-spike CD8 responses marked VDJdb matching, which missed private and CD4 specificities.

CDR1 SGHNT and CDR2 YENEEA come from the germline V gene. The CDR3 spans 14 residues. Losses at the gene ends were 5 bases for V and 8 bases for J; bases not matched to a gene: 10. Unique molecular identifiers tagged individual cDNA molecules. TCRdb called the 5' RACE reads again in MiXCR, with one record for every CDR3 protein. Of under 35,000 distinct CDR3 sequences in the sample, approximately 6.3% are singletons; the top ten hold under 3.5%. The sequenced sample was whole blood. The chain is built from TRBV11-3 and TRBJ1-1, with TRBD1 matching 8 bases. The source is an adult who was a healthcare worker with PCR-confirmed SARS-CoV-2 infection or an uninfected control (not recorded which). The CDR3 nucleotides read TGTGCCAGCAGCCCGTGGGACAGGAAAATGGAAGCTTTCTTT. Translation: CASSPWDRKMEAFF.